Listed below are T cell receptor beta chains from one sample, sequenced in a study of early T cells in non-severe SARS-CoV-2 infection. TCRdb reprocessed the 5' RACE reads with MiXCR, giving one entry per CDR3 protein. The table includes 56,000 or so distinct CDR3 sequences, roughly 10% detected once. The sample consisted of whole blood. Every receptor here comes from an adult who was a healthcare worker with PCR-confirmed SARS-CoV-2 infection or an uninfected control (not recorded which). Each CDR3 is given with its conserved first and last residue.

>TRBV29-1|TRBJ2-5
CSGGWTTQETQYF
>TRBV10-3|TRBJ2-7
CAISESPSGYEQYF
>TRBV5-5|TRBJ2-3
CASSLAGGSSDTQYF
>TRBV20-1|TRBJ2-5
CSGQPQETQYF
>TRBV27|TRBJ2-7
CASSLYVGQSYYEQYF
>TRBV7-8|TRBJ2-1
CASSPRGSGEYNEQFF
>TRBV30|TRBJ2-7
CAWSKGGLDEQYF
>TRBV19|TRBJ2-3
CASTLDSEATDTQYF
>TRBV18|TRBJ1-1
CASSMQMNTEAFF
>TRBV27|TRBJ2-3
CASSLRTSGSSTDTQYF
>TRBV15|TRBJ2-7
CATSREGLAGGRQYF
>TRBV27|TRBJ2-7
CASSFWDRPYEQYF
>TRBV12-3/TRBV12-4|TRBJ2-5
CASTPVYKTQYF
>TRBV6-2/TRBV6-3|TRBJ2-1
CASSYGPSRHEQFF
>TRBV7-9|TRBJ2-2
CASSRLASNTGELFF
>TRBV20-1|TRBJ2-2
CSARVGGYIGELFF
>TRBV19|TRBJ2-7
CASSGTEYEQYF
>TRBV29-1|TRBJ1-4
CSVEGGAIEPDEEKLFF
>TRBV2|TRBJ1-1
CASSQDRDTEAFF
>TRBV20-1|TRBJ2-7
CSARGGWYEQYF
>TRBV11-1|TRBJ2-1
CASSQRGTGGAIDEQFF
>TRBV7-9|TRBJ2-6
CASSPTRALRGANVLTF
>TRBV12-3/TRBV12-4|TRBJ2-1
CASSLVLAFSYNEQFF
>TRBV3-1|TRBJ2-7
CASSQGLAGDEQYF
>TRBV6-5|TRBJ1-1
CASSYWDKDTEAFF
>TRBV7-2|TRBJ1-2
CASSLEGGIDYGYTF
>TRBV2|TRBJ2-7
CASSVNRLSYEQYF
>TRBV18|TRBJ2-7
CASSPLGLAGGRWKKATYEQYF
>TRBV6-6|TRBJ2-7
CASRDRASGEQYF
>TRBV29-1|TRBJ2-2
CSVGGAITGTGELFF
>TRBV5-1|TRBJ2-2
CASSFTSGGAELFF
>TRBV4-1|TRBJ2-3
CASSQDGSGSRADTQYF
>TRBV7-8|TRBJ2-2
CASSRGTYHEIGELFF
>TRBV6-1|TRBJ2-5
CASTLILAAQETQYF
>TRBV20-1|TRBJ2-5
CSARPGWETQYF
>TRBV20-1|TRBJ2-3
CSAPAIGTDTQYF
>TRBV6-1|TRBJ2-5
CASSEPLDRGRGETQYF
>TRBV30|TRBJ1-2
CAWSPTRARGRGYTF
>TRBV7-9|TRBJ1-2
CASSPGDSYGYTF
>TRBV2|TRBJ2-5
CASSERSETQYF
>TRBV24-1|TRBJ2-4
CATSDPGQQRDIQYF
>TRBV12-3/TRBV12-4|TRBJ1-6
CASSSDGAASPLHF
>TRBV29-1|TRBJ2-2
CSVTGTSGGTGELFF
>TRBV11-2|TRBJ2-7
CASSFNRDSYEQYF
>TRBV7-9|TRBJ1-1
CASSLAPEAFF
>TRBV29-1|TRBJ1-2
CSVLTGGYGYTF
>TRBV7-2|TRBJ2-1
CASSRPGRDEQFF
>TRBV7-2|TRBJ2-3
CASSQPSGTSGSADTQYF
>TRBV9|TRBJ2-1
CASSEFSGSSYNEQFF
>TRBV5-6|TRBJ2-1
CASSLGDDPNEQFF
>TRBV7-9|TRBJ2-6
CASSPPGAGANVLTF
>TRBV2|TRBJ2-7
CASRRDSSYEQYF
>TRBV19|TRBJ1-2
CASSIMGRRGYTF